These 21 T cell receptor beta chains share one sample of origin, sequenced in a study of blood T cell repertoires in COVID-19. Using immunoSEQ multiplex PCR, the repertoire was profiled, and TCRdb retains in-frame clones only, with some absent. The table has over 150,000 clones, around 89% seen once. The sequenced material came from peripheral blood. The source of these receptors is a man between 45 and 60 years old who had recovered from COVID-19.

This clone was observed a few times. This chain links TRBV7-2 with TRBJ2-7, with TRBD1 as a possible D gene (5 bases). V dropped 1 base and J dropped 5 bases, with 15 bases sitting between them. This CDR3 is built from 15 residues. Germline lookup yields CDR1 SGHTA and CDR2 FQGNSA. As DNA, the CDR3 is TGTGCCAGCAGCTTAGAGGTGGGCAGGGTCCACGAGCAGTACTTC. The encoded protein is CASSLEVGRVHEQYF.

This clone was observed a few times. The V call is TRBV14, the J call TRBJ2-7; D gene unclear. V was trimmed by 5 bases and J by 2 bases, leaving 4 bases between them. Germline V gene data show CDR1 as SGHDN and CDR2 as FVKESK. The CDR3 is 11 residues long. The CDR3 region is CASSAAYEQYF. The CDR3 DNA follows: TGTGCCAGCAGCGCAGCCTACGAGCAGTACTTC. The full variable domain, rest sourced from reference TRBV14 and TRBJ2-7, is EAGVTQFPSHSVIEKGQTVTLRCDPISGHDNLYWYRRVMGKEIKFLLHFVKESKQDESGMPNNRFLAERTGGTYSTLKVQPAELEDSGVYFCASSAAYEQYFGPGTRLTVT.

This chain uses TRBV7-2 with TRBJ1-2, with 7 bases aligning to TRBD1. This CDR3 has 17 residues. The V segment lost 1 base and the J segment 4 bases; nucleotides outside the gene matches: 12. Germline CDR1 is SGHTA and CDR2 is FQGNSA. The CDR3 region has the DNA TGTGCCAGCAGCTTAGATCCTCGGGTCAGGGGGATCTATGGCTACACCTTC. It translates to CASSLDPRVRGIYGYTF. Complete variable domain (other parts from reference TRBV7-2 and TRBJ1-2): GAGVSQSPSNKVTEKGKDVELRCDPISGHTALYWYRQSLGQGLEFLIYFQGNSAPDKSGLPSDRFSAERTGGSVSTLTIQRTQQEDSAVYLCASSLDPRVRGIYGYTFGSGTRLTVV.

The genes are TRBV5-1 and TRBJ2-2; tentatively, D is TRBD2 (7 bases). Germline CDR1 SGHRS, CDR2 YFSETQ. Trimming left V 7 bases short and J 6 bases short, with 22 bases between. The CDR3 loop spans 16 amino acids. CDR3 region: CASSSKGGGRPGELFF. In nucleotides, the CDR3 is TGCGCCAGCTCCTCAAAGGGGGGGGGCCGTCCCGGGGAGCTGTTTTTT.

The rearrangement joins TRBV12-3 or TRBV12-4 to TRBJ2-7, with no clear D. Trimming cost V 1 base and J 3 bases, with 4 bases left between them. The CDR3 is 12 residues long. Here the CDR3 reads CASSLDSYEQYF. The CDR3 DNA follows: TGTGCCAGCAGTTTAGACAGCTACGAGCAGTACTTC.

V usage is TRBV5-1 and J usage is TRBJ2-7, with D perhaps matching TRBD1 (5 bases). CDR3 length equals 15 residues. From germline, CDR1 is SGHRS and CDR2 YFSETQ. V gave up 3 bases and J gave up 5 bases, with 18 bases separating them. CDR3 protein: CASSSQGASLHEQYF. CDR3 bases: TGCGCCAGCAGCTCGCAAGGGGCTTCGCTCCACGAGCAGTACTTC. Full variable domain (outside the CDR3, taken from reference TRBV5-1 and TRBJ2-7): KAGVTQTPRYLIKTRGQQVTLSCSPISGHRSVSWYQQTPGQGLQFLFEYFSETQRNKGNFPGRFSGRQFSNSRSEMNVSTLELGDSALYLCASSSQGASLHEQYFGPGTRLTVT.

Remarks on this clone: Other DNA sequences in this sample translate to the same CDR3. The chain combines TRBV29-1 with TRBJ1-2; D uncertain. Deletions cut 0 bases from V and 5 bases from J, with 4 bases between. The CDR3 spans 11 residues. Germline V CDR1 and CDR2: SQVTM, ANQGSEA. As DNA, the CDR3 is TGCAGCGTTGAAGATCAATATGGCTACACCTTC. Translation gives CSVEDQYGYTF.

The chain combines TRBV6-5 with TRBJ1-1, with TRBD1 identical over 11 bases. Germline V lookup: CDR1 MNHEY, CDR2 SVGAGI. The CDR3 sequence is 15 residues long. V dropped 2 bases and J dropped 5; count of bases not matched to a gene: 4. The CDR3: CASSYGQGALTEAFF. As DNA, the CDR3 is TGTGCCAGCAGTTACGGACAGGGGGCATTGACTGAAGCTTTCTTT.

The CDR3 nucleotides are TGTGCCAGCAGGAGACAACCGAACACCGGGGAGCTGTTTTTT. It yields the protein CASRRQPNTGELFF. The V gene is TRBV2, the J gene TRBJ2-2; D is unclear. CDR3 length equals 14 residues. Trimming stripped 6 bases from V and 0 bases from J, with 8 bases between. The germline V gene encodes CDR1 SNHLY and CDR2 FYNNEI.

The chain recombines TRBV7-2 with TRBJ1-4; 11 bases line up with TRBD1. With V trimmed by 5 bases and J by 5 bases, 10 bases remained unmatched. The CDR3 spans 17 residues. Germline V gene data show CDR1 as SGHTA and CDR2 as FQGNSA. This CDR3 reads CASSQRDRGIWNEKLFF. Here the CDR3 DNA reads TGTGCCAGCAGCCAGAGGGACAGGGGGATTTGGAATGAAAAACTGTTTTTT.

The gene calls are TRBV5-8 and TRBJ1-2; D remains unclear. The CDR3 extends over 13 amino acids. Germline V gives CDR1 SGHTS, CDR2 YDEGEE. Trimming cost V 4 bases and J 6 bases, with 13 bases left between them. The CDR3 region is CASSLTARDGYTF. The CDR3 nucleotides are TGTGCCAGCAGCCTTACAGCCCGAGATGGCTACACCTTC.

CDR3 protein: CASSRDKVTYEQYF. The CDR3 coding sequence is TGTGCCAGCAGTCGGGACAAGGTAACCTACGAGCAGTACTTC. The V gene is TRBV6-5, the J gene TRBJ2-7; a possible D gene is TRBD1 (6 bases). V lost 5 bases to trimming and J lost 2 bases, with 13 bases between them. The length of the CDR3 is 14 residues. Germline V lookup: CDR1 MNHEY, CDR2 SVGAGI.

The gene calls are TRBV19 and TRBJ1-1; 10 nucleotides agree with TRBD1. This CDR3 is built from 14 residues. The ends lost 5 bases at V and 5 bases at J; junction bases unmatched: 5. Germline values: CDR1 LNHDA, CDR2 SQIVND (reference sequence). As DNA, the CDR3 is TGTGCCAGTAGTCCGGACAGGGGGATGACTGAAGCTTTCTTT. This codes for CASSPDRGMTEAFF.

V usage is TRBV7-3 and J usage is TRBJ2-1; 8 bases map to TRBD2. The CDR3 extends over 16 amino acids. V was clipped by 0 bases and J by 6 bases; unmatched bases: 7. Germline CDR1 reads SGHTA; CDR2 reads FQGTGA. For the CDR3, the DNA is TGTGCCAGCAGCTTAACGGGTAGCGGGGTTGCCAATGAGCAGTTCTTC. It specifies CASSLTGSGVANEQFF.

V usage is TRBV9 and J usage is TRBJ2-2, with TRBD1 as a possible D gene (6 bases). Per germline, CDR1 SGDLS and CDR2 YYNGEE. CDR3 size: 15 residues. Trimming removed 0 bases at V and 2 bases at J, with 8 bases between. Written as DNA, the CDR3 is TGTGCCAGCAGCGTAGCCAGGGGAAACACCGGGGAGCTGTTTTTT. Protein product: CASSVARGNTGELFF.

The J gene is TRBJ2-1, the V gene TRBV11-2; 8 bases align to TRBD2. Germline values: CDR1 SGHAT, CDR2 FQNNGV. After removal of 5 bases from V and 4 bases from J, the junction contained 7 bases not matched to a gene. The CDR3 is 15 amino acids. The CDR3 loop reads CASSPRLALYNEQFF. The CDR3 DNA follows: TGTGCCAGCAGCCCCAGACTAGCGCTTTACAATGAGCAGTTCTTC. The whole variable domain, filled in from reference TRBV11-2 and TRBJ2-1, reads EAGVAQSPRYKIIEKRQSVAFWCNPISGHATLYWYQQILGQGPKLLIQFQNNGVVDDSQLPKDRFSAERLKGVDSTLKIQPAKLEDSAVYLCASSPRLALYNEQFFGPGTRLTVL.

This clone was counted between two and nine times. The V call is TRBV5-6, the J call TRBJ2-7, with 8 bases identical to TRBD1. The trim removed 6 bases at V and 7 bases at J, leaving 12 bases unmatched. The germline V gene has CDR1 SGHDT and CDR2 YYEEEE. There are 14 residues in the CDR3. Written as DNA, the CDR3 is TGTGCCAGCACCCGGGACAGGTCCTCTCGGGAGCAGTACTTC. This gives the protein CASTRDRSSREQYF. The full variable domain, rest sourced from reference TRBV5-6 and TRBJ2-7, is DAGVTQSPTHLIKTRGQQVTLRCSPKSGHDTVSWYQQALGQGPQFIFQYYEEEERQRGNFPDRFSGHQFPNYSSELNVNALLLGDSALYLCASTRDRSSREQYFGPGTRLTVT.

V and J are TRBV2 and TRBJ2-7, with D tentatively TRBD1 (6 bases). Germline CDR1 and CDR2: SNHLY and FYNNEI. The CDR3 covers 13 residues. With 3 bases removed from V and 2 bases from J, the gap between germline ends came to 8 bases. This CDR3 reads CASSETGTYEQYF. In DNA form, the CDR3 reads TGTGCCAGCAGTGAGACAGGTACCTACGAGCAGTACTTC.

The chain recombines TRBV7-3 with TRBJ2-1; 9 bases agree with TRBD1. Germline CDR1 is SGHTA and CDR2 is FQGTGA. This CDR3 comprises 17 residues. The junction had 11 bases not matched to a gene; V was cut back by 4 bases and J by 4 bases. The CDR3 protein is CASSSSGTGFRYNEQFF. CDR3 DNA sequence: TGTGCCAGCAGCTCGTCCGGGACAGGGTTTAGGTACAATGAGCAGTTCTTC.

The J gene is TRBJ1-1, the V gene TRBV18, with D possibly matching TRBD1 (6 bases). Trimming pared 5 bases from V and 3 bases from J, leaving 13 bases between. The germline gives CDR1 KGHSH, CDR2 LQKENI. CDR3 length equals 14 residues. DNA of the CDR3: TGTGCCAGCTCAGGAGGGGGGGCTGACACTGAAGCTTTCTTT. Residues: CASSGGGADTEAFF. Full variable domain (rest looked up from reference TRBV18 and TRBJ1-1): NAGVMQNPRHLVRRRGQEARLRCSPMKGHSHVYWYRQLPEEGLKFMVYLQKENIIDESGMPKERFSAEFPKEGPSILRIQQVVRGDSAAYFCASSGGGADTEAFFGQGTRLTVV.

The chain joins TRBV23-1 to TRBJ2-7; unclear D gene. Being an ORF, TRBV23-1 has a function that is uncertain. V dropped 3 bases and J dropped 3 bases, with 15 bases sitting between them. The CDR3 is 15 residues long. CDR3 sequence (DNA): TGCGCCAGCAGTCAGTGCCACTGTAGTTACTACGAGCAGTACTTC. This encodes CASSQCHCSYYEQYF.